These T cell receptor beta chains were read from a single sample in a study of control samples from healthy donors and cancer patients. TCRdb keeps only in-frame clones here, not all; method: immunoSEQ multiplex PCR. The sample has about 73,000 clones, around 92% seen once. Material: PBMCs. These receptor sequences come from a man aged 60 to 75 with lung cancer. The CDR3 runs from the conserved cysteine through the conserved F or W. A D gene is named only where the DNA matches it firmly. Only part of the rows carry a size: once, few, many, or a class if the clone is expanded.

D gene | J gene | clone size | V gene | CDR3 protein | CDR3 DNA
. | TRBJ2-2 | . | TRBV18 | CASSPSQESTGELFF | TGTGCCAGCTCACCATCCCAGGAGAGCACCGGGGAGCTGTTTTTT
. | TRBJ1-5 | once | TRBV3-1/TRBV3-2 | CASSQDQDLNQPQHF | TGTGCCAGCAGCCAAGATCAAGATCTCAATCAGCCCCAGCATTTT
. | TRBJ1-1 | . | TRBV30 | CAWSVSPATEAFF | TGTGCCTGGAGTGTATCCCCCGCCACTGAAGCTTTCTTT
TRBD1 | TRBJ1-5 | . | TRBV7-9 | CASSGTGAVGNQPQHF | TGTGCCAGCAGCGGGACAGGGGCGGTCGGCAATCAGCCCCAGCATTTT
. | TRBJ2-1 | . | TRBV6-5 | CASSPDRYGEQFF | TGTGCCAGCAGTCCCGACAGGTACGGTGAGCAGTTCTTC
TRBD1 | TRBJ1-3 | . | TRBV30 | CAWSVQGVFSGNTIYF | TGTGCCTGGAGTGTACAGGGGGTCTTCTCTGGAAACACCATATATTTT
TRBD1 | TRBJ2-1 | once | TRBV24-1 | CATSDPSTDRVNEQFF | TGTGCCACCAGTGACCCGTCTACCGACAGGGTAAATGAGCAGTTCTTC
. | TRBJ2-4 | . | TRBV3-1/TRBV3-2 | CASSHAGAKNIQYF | TGTGCCAGCAGCCACGCAGGAGCCAAAAACATTCAGTACTTC
TRBD1 | TRBJ2-4 | once | TRBV5-1 | CASSTHRQGAAKNIQYF | TGCGCCAGCAGCACTCATCGACAGGGTGCGGCCAAAAACATTCAGTACTTC
. | TRBJ1-1 | . | TRBV3-1/TRBV3-2 | CASSPLPSTGWTEAFF | TGTGCCAGCAGCCCTCTGCCATCGACAGGTTGGACTGAAGCTTTCTTT
. | TRBJ2-5 | . | TRBV11-3 | CASSSHSETQYF | TGTGCCAGCAGCTCCCACAGTGAGACCCAGTACTTC
. | TRBJ2-5 | . | TRBV5-1 | CASSLMAGQETQYF | TGCGCCAGCAGCTTGATGGCAGGGCAAGAGACCCAGTACTTC
TRBD2 | TRBJ2-7 | once | TRBV2 | CASSDKRGAFPYEQYF | TGTGCCAGCAGTGACAAGCGGGGGGCTTTCCCCTACGAGCAGTACTTC
. | TRBJ1-5 | once | TRBV4-2 | CASSQDRGQSNQPQHF | TGTGCCAGCAGCCAAGATCGTGGACAGAGCAATCAGCCCCAGCATTTT
. | TRBJ1-4 | . | TRBV5-1 | CASSLTAQGNEKLFF | TGCGCCAGCAGCTTAACAGCTCAGGGTAATGAAAAACTGTTTTTT
. | TRBJ1-6 | . | TRBV12-3/TRBV12-4 | CASSLDGNSPLHF | TGTGCCAGCAGTCTTGACGGGAATTCACCCCTCCACTTT
. | TRBJ2-3 | . | TRBV19 | CASSRGKRFSNTDTQYF | TGTGCCAGTAGTAGGGGAAAGAGATTCAGTAACACAGATACGCAGTATTTT
TRBD1 | TRBJ2-7 | . | TRBV7-6 | CASSLVTPRTGTTYEQYF | TGTGCCAGCAGCTTAGTTACCCCCCGGACAGGGACGACCTACGAGCAGTACTTC
TRBD1 | TRBJ1-2 | . | TRBV7-3 | CASSRVSGTGEGYGYTF | TGTGCCAGCAGCCGTGTTTCCGGGACAGGGGAGGGCTATGGCTACACCTTC
. | TRBJ1-2 | . | TRBV30 | CAWSVTEEGTF | TGTGCCTGGAGTGTAACGGAGGAGGGCACCTTC
. | TRBJ1-1 | . | TRBV12-3/TRBV12-4 | CASSLQFGTEAFF | TGTGCCAGCAGTTTACAATTTGGCACTGAAGCTTTCTTT
TRBD2 | TRBJ2-1 | . | TRBV7-2 | CASSFAGTSGLNEQFF | TGTGCCAGCAGCTTTGCCGGGACTAGCGGACTCAATGAGCAGTTCTTC
TRBD2 | TRBJ2-1 | . | TRBV7-9 | CASSSPVGGAGESDEQFF | TGTGCCAGCAGCTCCCCGGTAGGGGGAGCGGGGGAATCGGATGAGCAGTTCTTC
. | TRBJ2-2 | . | TRBV24-1 | CATSDFAGSNTGELFF | TGTGCCACCAGTGATTTTGCAGGCAGTAACACCGGGGAGCTGTTTTTT
. | TRBJ1-5 | . | TRBV5-5 | CASSPGPNQPQHF | TGTGCCAGCAGCCCCGGACCCAATCAGCCCCAGCATTTT
. | TRBJ1-4 | . | TRBV6-5 | CASRGLGPNEKLFF | TGTGCCAGCAGAGGTTTGGGTCCCAATGAAAAACTGTTTTTT
TRBD2 | TRBJ2-5 | . | TRBV5-6 | CASSVLAGEQETQYF | TGTGCCAGCAGCGTACTAGCGGGGGAACAAGAGACCCAGTACTTC
TRBD1 | TRBJ1-5 | . | TRBV5-1 | CASSSGGNQPQHF | TGCGCCAGCAGCTCAGGGGGGAATCAGCCCCAGCATTTT
. | TRBJ1-5 | once | TRBV21-1 | CASSKEGTGNQPQHF | TGTGCCAGCAGCAAAGAAGGGACAGGCAATCAGCCCCAGCATTTT
. | TRBJ2-1 | . | TRBV5-1 | CASSFSGPLGSEQFF | TGCGCCAGCAGTTTCTCAGGACCTTTGGGCAGCGAGCAGTTCTTC
. | TRBJ2-7 | once | TRBV5-1 | CASSPGSYEQYF | TGCGCCAGCAGCCCGGGCTCCTACGAGCAGTACTTC
TRBD2 | TRBJ2-3 | . | TRBV15 | CATSVQRGGKDTQYF | TGTGCCACCAGCGTCCAGCGGGGGGGCAAAGATACGCAGTATTTT
. | TRBJ1-3 | . | TRBV11-1 | CASSWTASSGNTIYF | TGTGCCAGCAGCTGGACAGCGAGCTCTGGAAACACCATATATTTT
. | TRBJ2-2 | . | TRBV5-1 | CASSDRGDTGELFF | TGCGCCAGCAGCGACCGCGGGGACACCGGGGAGCTGTTTTTT
. | TRBJ1-3 | . | TRBV10-3 | CAYSTGSSGNTIYF | TGTGCCTACTCCACAGGTTCCTCTGGAAACACCATATATTTT
TRBD1 | TRBJ1-2 | . | TRBV6-6 | CASRDTGQGVVAGYTF | TGTGCCAGCAGGGATACGGGACAGGGTGTAGTAGCGGGCTACACCTTC
TRBD1 | TRBJ2-3 | . | TRBV10-1 | CASKGQQRDTQYF | TGCGCCAGCAAGGGACAGCAGAGAGATACGCAGTATTTT
. | TRBJ1-2 | . | TRBV2 | CASSDPTGTIGYTF | TGTGCCAGCAGTGATCCAACCGGGACCATTGGCTACACCTTC
. | TRBJ1-3 | . | TRBV10-3 | CAISDRAASGNTIYF | TGTGCCATCAGTGACAGGGCGGCCTCTGGAAACACCATATATTTT
. | TRBJ2-3 | . | TRBV6-4 | CASSDSAGPDTQYF | TGTGCCAGCAGTGACTCGGCAGGGCCAGATACGCAGTATTTT
. | TRBJ1-3 | . | TRBV9 | CASSQMGAIYGNTIYF | TGTGCCAGCAGCCAGATGGGGGCCATTTACGGAAACACCATATATTTT
. | TRBJ2-7 | . | TRBV11-1 | CASHARGPENRYEQYF | TGTGCCAGCCACGCGCGGGGGCCCGAAAATAGGTACGAGCAGTACTTC
. | TRBJ2-5 | . | TRBV6-5 | CASSYSQVSSGETQYF | TGTGCCAGCAGTTACAGTCAGGTGTCCTCTGGAGAGACCCAGTACTTC
TRBD1 | TRBJ1-6 | . | TRBV10-3 | CAIREGQQNNSPLHF | TGTGCCATCAGAGAGGGACAGCAGAATAATTCACCCCTCCACTTT
. | TRBJ1-1 | . | TRBV27 | CASSRETMNTEAFF | TGTGCCAGCAGTCGCGAAACGATGAACACTGAAGCTTTCTTT
TRBD1 | TRBJ1-2 | . | TRBV7-2 | CASSLPGQGARGF | TGTGCCAGCAGCTTGCCCGGACAGGGGGCGCGGGGCTTC
TRBD1 | TRBJ2-7 | . | TRBV6-5 | CASFPGQVEDEQYF | TGTGCCAGCTTCCCCGGACAGGTTGAAGACGAGCAGTACTTC
. | TRBJ1-2 | . | TRBV5-1 | CASSTRQAPGYTF | TGCGCCAGCAGCACTAGACAGGCTCCTGGCTACACCTTC
TRBD1 | TRBJ2-5 | . | TRBV29-1 | CSVEQDRGKKTQYF | TGCAGCGTTGAACAGGACAGGGGGAAGAAGACCCAGTACTTC
TRBD1 | TRBJ2-1 | . | TRBV5-4 | CASSSGQGTYNEQFF | TGTGCCAGCAGCTCAGGACAGGGCACCTACAATGAGCAGTTCTTC
. | TRBJ1-2 | . | TRBV6-1 | CASSEGTVSGYTF | TGTGCCAGCAGTGAAGGGACAGTGAGTGGCTACACCTTC
TRBD2 | TRBJ2-3 | few | TRBV29-1 | CSVWERGGGTDTQYF | TGCAGCGTGTGGGAGCGGGGGGGCGGCACAGATACGCAGTATTTT